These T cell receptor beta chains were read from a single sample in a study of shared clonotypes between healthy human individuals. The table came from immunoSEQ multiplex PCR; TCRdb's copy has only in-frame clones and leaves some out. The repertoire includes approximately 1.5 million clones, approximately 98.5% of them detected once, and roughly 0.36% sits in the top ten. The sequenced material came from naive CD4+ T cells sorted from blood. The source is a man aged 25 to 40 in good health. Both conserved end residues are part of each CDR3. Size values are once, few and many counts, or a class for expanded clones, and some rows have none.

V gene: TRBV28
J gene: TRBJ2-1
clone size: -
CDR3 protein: CASSFPPTGTSPYNEQFF

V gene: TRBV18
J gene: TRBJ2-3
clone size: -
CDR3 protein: CASSPRGQMDTQYF

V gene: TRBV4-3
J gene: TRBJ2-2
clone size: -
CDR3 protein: CASSLKKPGLAGVFNTGELFF

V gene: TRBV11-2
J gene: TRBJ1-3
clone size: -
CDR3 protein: CASSISPGTVSGNTIYF

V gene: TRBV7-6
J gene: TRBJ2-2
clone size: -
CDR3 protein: CASSKRTSGPLSTGELFF

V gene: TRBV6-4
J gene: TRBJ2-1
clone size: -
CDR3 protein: CASSDHGLAGGNNEQFF

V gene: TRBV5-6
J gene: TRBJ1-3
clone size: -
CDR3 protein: CASSLPGPGGNTIYF

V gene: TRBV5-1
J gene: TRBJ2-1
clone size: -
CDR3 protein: CASSLKTGFSHNEQFF

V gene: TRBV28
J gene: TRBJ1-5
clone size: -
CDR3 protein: CASSFDGRSGNQPQHF

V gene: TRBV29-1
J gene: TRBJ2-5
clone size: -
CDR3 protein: CSVAPGQETQYF

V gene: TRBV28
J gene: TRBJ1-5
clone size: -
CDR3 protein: CASSLLGSNQPQHF

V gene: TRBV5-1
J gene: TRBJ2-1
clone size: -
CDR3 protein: CASSLEDYRNNEQFF

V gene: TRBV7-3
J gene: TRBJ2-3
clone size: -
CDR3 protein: CASSLRGLDTDTQYF

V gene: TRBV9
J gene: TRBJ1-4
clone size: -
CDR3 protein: CASSFRQGASEKLFF

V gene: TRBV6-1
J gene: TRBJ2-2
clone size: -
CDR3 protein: CASTGLAGGHGELFF

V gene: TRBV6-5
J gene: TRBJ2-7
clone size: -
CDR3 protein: CASSLEAGSSYEQYF

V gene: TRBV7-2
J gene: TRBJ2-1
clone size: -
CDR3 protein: CASSLNEGGNEQFF

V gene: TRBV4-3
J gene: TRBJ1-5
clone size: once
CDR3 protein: CASSQQIQGRSQSWPQHF

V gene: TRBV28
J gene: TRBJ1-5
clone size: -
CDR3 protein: CASIYRTDPYSNQPQHF

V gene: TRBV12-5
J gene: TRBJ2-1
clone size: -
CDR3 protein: CASGLGQAGGPNEQFF

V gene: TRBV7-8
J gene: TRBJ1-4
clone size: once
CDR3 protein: CASSPRVGATNEKLFF

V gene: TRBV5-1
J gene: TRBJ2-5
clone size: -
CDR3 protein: CASSPGGGRIETQYF

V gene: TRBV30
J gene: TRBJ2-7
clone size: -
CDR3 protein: CAWSVYLGPGTGTYEQYF

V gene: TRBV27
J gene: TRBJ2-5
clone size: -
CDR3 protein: CASRLAGVETQYF

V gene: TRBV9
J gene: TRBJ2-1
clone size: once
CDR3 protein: CASSPAGASGSWQFF

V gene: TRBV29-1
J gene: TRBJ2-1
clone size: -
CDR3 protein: CSVLASGRSGREHEQFF

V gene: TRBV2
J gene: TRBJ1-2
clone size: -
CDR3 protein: CASSLDGYGYTF

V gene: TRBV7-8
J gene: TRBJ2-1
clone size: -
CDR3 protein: CASSHSGRNEQFF

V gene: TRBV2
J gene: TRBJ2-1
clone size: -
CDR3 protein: CASRVDRVQDNEQFF

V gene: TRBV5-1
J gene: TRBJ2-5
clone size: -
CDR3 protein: CASLQQAGGETQYF

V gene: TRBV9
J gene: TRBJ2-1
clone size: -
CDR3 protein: CASSAPSLSEQFF

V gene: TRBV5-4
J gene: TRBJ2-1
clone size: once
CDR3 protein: CASSLAAPNEQFF

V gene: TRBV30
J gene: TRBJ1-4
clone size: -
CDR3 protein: CAGGGQLYEKLFF

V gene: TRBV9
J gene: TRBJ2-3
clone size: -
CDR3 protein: CASSVVGSGSDTQYF

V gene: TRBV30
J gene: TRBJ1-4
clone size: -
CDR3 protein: CAWRLQGSTNEKLFF

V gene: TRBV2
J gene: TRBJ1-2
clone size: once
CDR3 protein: CASSEVGRRSYGYTF

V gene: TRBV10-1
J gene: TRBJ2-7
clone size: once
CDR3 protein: CASSDNYEQYF

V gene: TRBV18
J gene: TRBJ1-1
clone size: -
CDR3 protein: CASSSPAPMNTEAFF

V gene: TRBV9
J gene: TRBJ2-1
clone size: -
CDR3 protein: CASSTGLAATGEQFF

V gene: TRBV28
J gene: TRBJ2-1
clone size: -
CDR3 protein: CASSPPGEVAQFF